These T cell receptor beta chains were read from a single sample in a study of CD8+CD57+ T cells in acquired aplastic anemia. TCRdb re-analysed the reads in MiXCR, keeping a single row per CDR3 protein. This sample has fewer than 250,000 distinct CDR3 sequences, with 40% to 50% found just once. Sequencing was done on a sample of sorted CD4+, CD8+, or CD8+CD57+ T cells (not recorded which) from PBMCs. These receptor sequences come from a human donor with aplastic anemia. Each CDR3 is given with its conserved first and last residue. Each record gives: clone size, J gene, D gene, V gene, CDR3 protein, CDR3 DNA. The D gene is left open where the match is weak. A clone size is listed for some rows: how often the clone was seen (once, few, many), or a class if it is expanded.

NA | TRBJ1-4 | TRBD1 | TRBV4-3 | CASSQGVGTGGEKLFF | TGCGCCAGCAGCCAAGGTGTAGGGACAGGGGGCGAAAAACTGTTTTTT
few | TRBJ1-5 | TRBD1 | TRBV30 | CAWTSGQGIQPQHF | TGTGCCTGGACCAGCGGACAGGGTATTCAGCCCCAGCATTTT
NA | TRBJ2-7 | TRBD2 | TRBV10-1 | CASSDGGGDSYEQYF | TGCGCCAGCAGTGATGGCGGGGGAGACAGCTACGAGCAGTACTTC
many | TRBJ2-7 | TRBD1 | TRBV9 | CASSAGGQGAPEQYF | TGTGCCAGCAGCGCCGGTGGACAGGGGGCTCCCGAGCAGTACTTC
many | TRBJ2-7 | NA | TRBV7-8 | CASSLQDSHYEQYF | TGTGCCAGCAGCTTACAGGACAGCCACTACGAGCAGTACTTC
many | TRBJ1-6 | NA | TRBV6-5 | CASSYGVDTAEALHF | TGTGCCAGCAGTTACGGGGTTGACACGGCTGAGGCCCTCCACTTT
NA | TRBJ1-2 | NA | TRBV5-6 | CASSLAGNYGYTF | TGTGCCAGCAGCTTGGCCGGTAACTATGGCTACACCTTC
NA | TRBJ2-7 | TRBD2 | TRBV7-2 | CASSPSSGLEVEQYF | TGTGCCAGCAGTCCTAGTTCGGGACTAGAGGTTGAGCAGTACTTC
NA | TRBJ1-2 | NA | TRBV24-1 | CATSIFLDRDYGYTF | TGTGCCACCAGTATCTTTCTCGACAGAGACTATGGCTACACCTTC
NA | TRBJ1-6 | TRBD1 | TRBV2 | CASSSRTGAAYNSPLHF | TGTGCCAGCAGTTCTAGGACAGGGGCCGCATATAATTCACCCCTCCACTTT
NA | TRBJ1-2 | TRBD1 | TRBV2 | CASARDRDNYGYTF | TGTGCCAGCGCCCGGGACAGGGATAACTATGGCTACACCTTC
few | TRBJ2-3 | NA | TRBV5-5 | CASSSGPMDTQYF | TGTGCCAGCAGCTCTGGGCCTATGGATACGCAGTATTTT
few | TRBJ1-4 | NA | TRBV2 | CASSVLDEKLFF | TGTGCCAGCAGTGTATTGGATGAAAAACTGTTTTTT
NA | TRBJ2-5 | TRBD2 | TRBV7-9 | CASSRTSRGQETQYF | TGTGCCAGCAGCAGGACTAGCAGAGGCCAAGAGACCCAGTACTTC
NA | TRBJ2-3 | NA | TRBV5-1 | CASSRSGTDTQYF | TGCGCCAGCTCCAGGAGCGGGACAGATACGCAGTATTTT
many | TRBJ1-1 | NA | TRBV4-2 | CASSQDLAGPSATHTEAFF | TGTGCCAGCAGCCAAGATCTAGCTGGCCCCAGCGCCACCCACACTGAAGCTTTCTTT
many | TRBJ2-1 | NA | TRBV20-1 | CSARDDYTSYNEQFF | TGCAGTGCTAGAGATGACTATACCTCCTACAATGAGCAGTTCTTC
NA | TRBJ2-1 | NA | TRBV9 | CASSVDGSGGLGQFF | TGTGCCAGCAGCGTAGACGGTAGCGGAGGTTTAGGACAGTTCTTC
NA | TRBJ2-5 | NA | TRBV29-1 | CSAHARSKDTQYF | TGCAGCGCCCATGCCCGTAGCAAAGATACCCAGTACTTC
few | TRBJ1-1 | NA | TRBV27 | CASRKNTGAFF | TGTGCCAGCAGGAAGAACACTGGAGCTTTCTTT
few | TRBJ1-1 | TRBD1 | TRBV6-2/TRBV6-3 | CASSRTGAWNTEAFF | TGTGCCAGCAGTAGGACAGGGGCGTGGAACACTGAAGCTTTCTTT
many | TRBJ2-7 | TRBD1 | TRBV14 | CASSLPMETGVYEQYF | TGTGCCAGCAGCCTCCCCATGGAGACAGGGGTCTACGAGCAGTACTTC
NA | TRBJ2-5 | NA | TRBV20-1 | CSRARMGFETQYF | TGCAGCCGCGCTAGAATGGGGTTCGAGACCCAGTACTTC
NA | TRBJ2-6 | TRBD1 | TRBV7-9 | CASSLTGDPGANVLTF | TGTGCCAGCAGCTTGACAGGGGATCCTGGGGCCAACGTCCTGACTTTC
NA | TRBJ2-5 | NA | TRBV9 | CASSTNGGRGETQYF | TGTGCCAGCAGCACCAACGGGGGGCGCGGGGAGACCCAGTACTTC
NA | TRBJ2-6 | NA | TRBV7-2 | CASRDDRSGANVLTF | TGTGCCAGCAGGGATGATAGGTCTGGGGCCAACGTCCTGACTTTC
NA | TRBJ2-6 | NA | TRBV7-3 | CASSLWVSWVNVLTF | TGTGCCAGCAGCTTATGGGTTTCCTGGGTCAACGTCCTGACTTTC
NA | TRBJ2-1 | NA | TRBV30 | CAWSLGLGNNEQFF | TGTGCCTGGAGTCTAGGTCTAGGGAACAATGAGCAGTTCTTC
many | TRBJ2-1 | NA | TRBV11-2 | CASSLSHNEQFF | TGTGCCAGCAGCCTATCCCACAATGAGCAGTTCTTC
many | TRBJ2-7 | TRBD1 | TRBV12-3/TRBV12-4 | CASSSRTGITYEQYF | TGTGCCAGCAGTTCCAGGACAGGTATTACCTACGAGCAGTACTTC
NA | TRBJ2-7 | TRBD2 | TRBV10-3 | CAISEKSGGASTEQYF | TGTGCCATCAGTGAAAAAAGCGGGGGAGCGTCTACCGAGCAGTACTTC
many | TRBJ2-1 | TRBD2 | TRBV7-9 | CASSQTLNRRAGDEQFF | TGTGCCAGCAGCCAAACGTTAAATCGGCGAGCGGGGGATGAGCAGTTCTTC
few | TRBJ1-1 | TRBD1 | TRBV10-2 | CASSRDRVGTEAFF | TGCGCCAGCAGTCGGGACAGGGTAGGCACTGAAGCTTTCTTT
NA | TRBJ2-7 | TRBD1 | TRBV9 | CASSTGSTGEKEYF | TGTGCCAGCTCAACGGGGTCGACAGGGGAGAAGGAGTACTTC
once | TRBJ1-1 | NA | TRBV28 | CASSLWKETEAFF | TGTGCCAGCAGTTTATGGAAGGAAACTGAAGCTTTCTTT
many | TRBJ2-2 | TRBD2 | TRBV19 | CASRMTLAGGPDTGELFF | TGTGCCAGTAGAATGACACTAGCGGGAGGGCCTGACACCGGGGAGCTGTTTTTT
many | TRBJ1-4 | TRBD1 | TRBV14 | CASSQETGEQSNEKLFF | TGTGCCAGCAGCCAAGAGACAGGGGAGCAGTCTAATGAAAAACTGTTTTTT
NA | TRBJ2-7 | NA | TRBV5-1 | CASSLATVEVHEQYF | TGCGCCAGCAGCTTGGCAACGGTTGAGGTTCACGAGCAGTACTTC
many | TRBJ1-2 | NA | TRBV6-2/TRBV6-3 | CASRQNPSPYGYTF | TGTGCCAGCAGGCAAAACCCGAGCCCGTATGGCTACACCTTC
NA | TRBJ1-1 | NA | TRBV20-1 | CSARATGTNTEAFF | TGCAGTGCTAGAGCGACCGGAACGAACACTGAAGCTTTCTTT
NA | TRBJ2-7 | TRBD2 | TRBV6-5 | CASSPGTSGGYEQYF | TGTGCCAGCAGCCCCGGGACTAGCGGGGGCTACGAGCAGTACTTC
NA | TRBJ1-1 | NA | TRBV15 | CATSRGIDRTF | TGTGCCACCAGCAGAGGAATTGACAGGACCTTT
many | TRBJ2-7 | TRBD2 | TRBV6-5 | CASSKGTSGSDEQYF | TGTGCCAGCAGCAAAGGGACTAGCGGGAGCGACGAGCAGTACTTC
few | TRBJ1-1 | NA | TRBV6-2/TRBV6-3 | CASTKDGVRTEAFF | TGTGCCAGCACCAAAGACGGGGTACGCACTGAAGCTTTCTTT
NA | TRBJ2-7 | TRBD1 | TRBV20-1 | CSARTGRGQGEQYF | TGCAGTGCTAGAACCGGCCGGGGACAGGGCGAGCAGTACTTC
NA | TRBJ2-1 | TRBD2 | TRBV11-2 | CASSPGLAGVSSYNEQFF | TGTGCCAGCAGCCCCGGACTAGCGGGAGTGAGCTCCTACAATGAGCAGTTCTTC
NA | TRBJ2-2 | TRBD2 | TRBV7-2 | CASSSSSGGAVEELFF | TGTGCCAGCAGCTCCAGTAGCGGGGGGGCTGTGGAGGAGCTGTTTTTT
many | TRBJ1-1 | TRBD1 | TRBV20-1 | CSAGQGLNTEAFF | TGCAGTGCCGGACAGGGATTGAACACTGAAGCTTTCTTT
many | TRBJ2-3 | NA | TRBV9 | CASSVPGTDTQYF | TGTGCCAGCAGCGTACCTGGCACAGATACGCAGTATTTT
once | TRBJ2-2 | NA | TRBV7-2 | CASTVESWTGELFF | TGTGCCAGCACCGTAGAGAGTTGGACCGGGGAGCTGTTTTTT